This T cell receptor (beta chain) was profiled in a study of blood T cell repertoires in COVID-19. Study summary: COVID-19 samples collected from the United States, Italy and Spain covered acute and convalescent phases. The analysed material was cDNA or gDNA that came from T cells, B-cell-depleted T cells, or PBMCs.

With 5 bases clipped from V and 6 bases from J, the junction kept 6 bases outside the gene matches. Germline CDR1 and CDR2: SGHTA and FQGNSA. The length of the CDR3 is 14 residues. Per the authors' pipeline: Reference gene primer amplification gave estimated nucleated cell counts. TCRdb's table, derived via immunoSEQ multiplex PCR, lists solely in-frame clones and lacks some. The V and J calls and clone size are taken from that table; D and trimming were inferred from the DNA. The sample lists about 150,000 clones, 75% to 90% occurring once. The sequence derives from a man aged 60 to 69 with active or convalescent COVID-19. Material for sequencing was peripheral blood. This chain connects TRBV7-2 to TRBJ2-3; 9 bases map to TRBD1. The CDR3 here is CASSPGTGMDTQYF. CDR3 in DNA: TGTGCCAGCAGCCCAGGGACAGGGATGGATACGCAGTATTTT.